This T cell receptor beta chain was retrieved from a study of T cell responses to AZD1222 COVID-19 vaccine (dated by TCRdb to the early 2020s). For the wider study: A total of just over 230 trial participants underwent TCR sequencing, of whom 207 had received two doses of AZD1222 and roughly 26 had received two doses of the MenACWY control vaccine. Trial participants were enrolled into age subgroups of 18-55, 56-69 and 70-plus years, which contained about 150, 27 and 61 TCR-sequenced participants, respectively. Results the study describes overall, beyond this receptor: Most participants were white British and females outnumbered males, and the authors suggested that clonal diversity may have been underestimated. Reportedly, close to half of the unique spike-specific TCRs recognized epitopes lying outside the regions that are mutated in the B.1.351 and B.1.1.7 variants. Conclusions about previously exposed vaccinees are limited, since just five to seven AZD1222 recipients were seropositive for SARS-CoV-2 at baseline. The 56-69-year group was small, and its depth increase did not reach significance, likely because of low power. The vaccine-associated CD4 TCRs covered the entire spike protein, and the dominant responses fell in regions 160-218 and 743-854. After two AZD1222 doses, spike-specific TCR breadth and depth were significantly higher than at day 0 and than in MenACWY recipients. Because no day 14 peak-response samples were available, the repertoires could be characterized only after the peak T cell response.

Trimmed from V: 10 bases; trimmed from J: 3 bases; junction bases lacking a gene match: 5. From a lookup of the germline V gene, CDR1 and CDR2 are MDHEN and SYDVKM. The CDR3 sequence holds 14 residues, the cysteine and phenylalanine included. The DNA shown is the 42-base CDR3, in frame from base 1. This clone was recorded a few times. The specificity of this receptor is unknown. Per-base qualities were not stored, and no clone one base away is much larger. The sample's time point label, decoded: about 28 days (+/-7) after the second vaccine dose. AZD1222 recipients given second doses at about 4 weeks or at about 12 weeks were pooled, since spike-specific TCR depth and breadth were not found to differ between the two schedules. Samples from vaccinated people were obtained from the UK trials COV001 and COV002, which included a single-blind randomized controlled phase 2/3 trial of AZD1222 (ChAdOx1 nCoV-19) in healthy adults. For TCRbeta chain sequencing, PBMC samples were collected from trial participants at day 0 and at day 28 after the second dose.

The CDR3 regions of human TCRbeta chains were analyzed by immunosequencing. As for the authors' bioinformatics: Repertoire TCRs were checked for matches against a reference library of SARS-CoV-2-specific TCRs that had been generated using the MIRA antigen-specificity platform. Breadth was defined as the fraction of unique TCRs that were SARS-CoV-2-associated, and depth was defined as the fraction of total T cells that were SARS-CoV-2-associated. Each spike-specific TCR was assigned to its reactive spike region and to a CD4 or CD8 class using the MIRA data. Log10-transformed breadth and depth values were compared by one-way ANOVA with Sidak's multiple comparisons tests. Sourced from immuneACCESS, this table was stored by TCRdb with only in-frame sequences that have V and J called. A share of the clones is absent; for the studies checked, an unresolved V gene accounts for under half, and the remainder has no known explanation. The D gene and trimming were derived from the DNA, and the V and J assignments and clone size from that table. In this sample the table shows about 94,000 clones, 88% of which occur a single time. The ten largest clones capture about 12% of the sample.

This chain is built from TRBV28 and TRBJ1-4, and TRBD1 matches 10 of the central bases. The sample consisted of peripheral blood, taken 28 days after the second AZD1222 dose. The TCR sequence derives from an adult who received the AZD1222 COVID-19 vaccine. The CDR3 sequence is CATSGTGANEKLFF. The DNA sequence follows: TGTGCCACCTCCGGGACAGGGGCTAATGAAAAACTGTTTTTT.